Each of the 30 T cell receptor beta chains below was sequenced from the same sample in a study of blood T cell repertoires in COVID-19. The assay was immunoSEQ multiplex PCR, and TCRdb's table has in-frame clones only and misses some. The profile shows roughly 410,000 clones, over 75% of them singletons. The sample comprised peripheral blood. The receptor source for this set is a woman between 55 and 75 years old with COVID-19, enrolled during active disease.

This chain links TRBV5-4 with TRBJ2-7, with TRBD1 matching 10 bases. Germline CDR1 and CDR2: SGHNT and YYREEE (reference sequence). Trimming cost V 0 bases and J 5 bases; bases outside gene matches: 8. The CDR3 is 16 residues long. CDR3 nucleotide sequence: TGTGCCAGCAGCTTGGAGCCCGGGACAGGGGTGGACGAGCAGTACTTC. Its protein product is CASSLEPGTGVDEQYF.

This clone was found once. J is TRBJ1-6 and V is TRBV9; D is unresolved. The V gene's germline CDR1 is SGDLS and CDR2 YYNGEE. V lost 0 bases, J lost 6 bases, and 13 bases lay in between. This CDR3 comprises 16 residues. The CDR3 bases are TGTGCCAGCAGCGTAGATGACCTGAGGAGTAATTCACCCCTCCACTTT. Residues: CASSVDDLRSNSPLHF.

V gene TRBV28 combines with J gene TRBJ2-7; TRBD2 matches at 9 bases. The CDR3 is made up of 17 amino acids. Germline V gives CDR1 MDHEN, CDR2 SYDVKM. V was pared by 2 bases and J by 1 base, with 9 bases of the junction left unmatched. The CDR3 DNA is TGTGCCAGCAGTTTAGGGCTAGCGGGGTTAATTTCCTACGAGCAGTACTTC. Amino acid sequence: CASSLGLAGLISYEQYF.

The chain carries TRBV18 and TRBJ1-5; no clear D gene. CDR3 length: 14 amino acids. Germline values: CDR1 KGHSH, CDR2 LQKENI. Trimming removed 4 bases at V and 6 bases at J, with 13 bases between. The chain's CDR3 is CASSLLAGGQPQHF. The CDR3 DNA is TGTGCCAGCTCACTATTAGCGGGCGGTCAGCCCCAGCATTTT. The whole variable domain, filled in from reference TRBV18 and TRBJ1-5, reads NAGVMQNPRHLVRRRGQEARLRCSPMKGHSHVYWYRQLPEEGLKFMVYLQKENIIDESGMPKERFSAEFPKEGPSILRIQQVVRGDSAAYFCASSLLAGGQPQHFGDGTRLSIL.

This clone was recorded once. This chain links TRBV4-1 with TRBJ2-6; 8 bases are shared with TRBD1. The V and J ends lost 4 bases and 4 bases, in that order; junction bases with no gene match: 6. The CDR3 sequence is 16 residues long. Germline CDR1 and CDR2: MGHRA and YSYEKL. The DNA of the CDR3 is TGCGCCAGCAGCCCGGACAGGGCAACAGGGGCCAACGTCCTGACTTTC. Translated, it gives CASSPDRATGANVLTF.

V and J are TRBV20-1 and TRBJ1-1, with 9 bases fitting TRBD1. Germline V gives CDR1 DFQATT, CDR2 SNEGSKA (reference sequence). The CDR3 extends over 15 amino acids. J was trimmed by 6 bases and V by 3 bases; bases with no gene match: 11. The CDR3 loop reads CSASRLGQGTAEAFF. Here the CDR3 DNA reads TGCAGTGCTAGTCGCCTTGGACAGGGGACGGCTGAAGCTTTCTTT.

The CDR3 DNA is TGTGCCAGCAGCCGCGGGATTAACACTGAAGCTTTCTTT. This codes for CASSRGINTEAFF. The chain employs TRBV7-3 and TRBJ1-1, with D hard to call. The germline V gene has CDR1 SGHTA and CDR2 FQGTGA. The CDR3 loop spans 13 amino acids. V shed 5 bases and J shed 2 bases, with 9 bases lying between them.

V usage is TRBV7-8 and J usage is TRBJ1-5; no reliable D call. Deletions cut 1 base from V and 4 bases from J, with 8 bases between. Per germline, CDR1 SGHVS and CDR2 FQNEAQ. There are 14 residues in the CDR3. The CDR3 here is CASSLVQANQPQHF. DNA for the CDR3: TGTGCCAGCAGCTTAGTGCAGGCTAATCAGCCCCAGCATTTT.

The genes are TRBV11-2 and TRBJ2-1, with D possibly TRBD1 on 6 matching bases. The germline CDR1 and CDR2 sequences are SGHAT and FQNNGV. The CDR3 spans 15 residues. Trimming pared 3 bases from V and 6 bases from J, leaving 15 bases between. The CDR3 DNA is TGTGCCAGCAGCTTTACAGGACAGAGATCCAATGAGCAGTTCTTC. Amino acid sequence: CASSFTGQRSNEQFF.

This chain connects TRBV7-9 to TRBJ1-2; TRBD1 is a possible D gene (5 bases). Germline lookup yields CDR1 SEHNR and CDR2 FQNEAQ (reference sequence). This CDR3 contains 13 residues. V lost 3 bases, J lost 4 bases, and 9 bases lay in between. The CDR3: CASSLGGGYGYTF. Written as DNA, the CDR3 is TGTGCCAGCAGCTTGGGGGGAGGCTATGGCTACACCTTC.

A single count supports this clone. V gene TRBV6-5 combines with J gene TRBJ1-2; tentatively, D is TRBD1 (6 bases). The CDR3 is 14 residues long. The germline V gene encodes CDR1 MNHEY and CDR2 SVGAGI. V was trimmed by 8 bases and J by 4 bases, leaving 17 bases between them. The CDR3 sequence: CASGHREASYGYTF. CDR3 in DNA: TGTGCCAGCGGGCACAGGGAAGCTTCCTATGGCTACACCTTC.

Here the CDR3 DNA reads TGTGCCAGCAGTTATTATGGGCGATCAGCTAACTATGGCTACACCTTC. Translated: CASSYYGRSANYGYTF. The chain is built from TRBV6-5 and TRBJ1-2; D remains unclear. Trimming removed 3 bases from V and 0 bases from J, with 14 bases in between. The V gene's germline CDR1 is MNHEY and CDR2 SVGAGI. The CDR3 spans 16 residues.

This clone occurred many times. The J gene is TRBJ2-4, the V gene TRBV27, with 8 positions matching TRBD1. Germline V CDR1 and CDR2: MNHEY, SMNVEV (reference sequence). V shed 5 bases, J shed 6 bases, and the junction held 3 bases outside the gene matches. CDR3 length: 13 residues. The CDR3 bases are TGTGCCAGCAGTACAGGGGGGCGAAACATTCAGTACTTC. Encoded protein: CASSTGGRNIQYF.

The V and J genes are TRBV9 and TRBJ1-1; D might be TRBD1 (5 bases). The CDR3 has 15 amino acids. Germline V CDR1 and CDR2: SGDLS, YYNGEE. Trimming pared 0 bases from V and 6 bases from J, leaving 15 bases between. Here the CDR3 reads CASSVDSGRIAEAFF. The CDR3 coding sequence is TGTGCCAGCAGCGTAGATTCAGGGCGTATCGCTGAAGCTTTCTTT. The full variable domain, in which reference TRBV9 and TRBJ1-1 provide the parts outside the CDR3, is DSGVTQTPKHLITATGQRVTLRCSPRSGDLSVYWYQQSLDQGLQFLIQYYNGEERAKGNILERFSAQQFPDLHSELNLSSLELGDSALYFCASSVDSGRIAEAFFGQGTRLTVV.

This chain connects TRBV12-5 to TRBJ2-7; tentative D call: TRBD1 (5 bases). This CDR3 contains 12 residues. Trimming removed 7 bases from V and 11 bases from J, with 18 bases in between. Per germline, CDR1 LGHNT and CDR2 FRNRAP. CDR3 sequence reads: CASVLDILQEYF. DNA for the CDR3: TGTGCTAGTGTCCTGGACATCCTTCAGGAGTACTTC.

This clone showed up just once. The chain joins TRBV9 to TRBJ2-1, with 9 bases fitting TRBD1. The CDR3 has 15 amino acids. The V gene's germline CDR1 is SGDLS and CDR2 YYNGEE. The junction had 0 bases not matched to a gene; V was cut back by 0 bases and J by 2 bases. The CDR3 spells CASSVGDRAYNEQFF. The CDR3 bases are TGTGCCAGCAGCGTAGGGGACAGGGCCTACAATGAGCAGTTCTTC.

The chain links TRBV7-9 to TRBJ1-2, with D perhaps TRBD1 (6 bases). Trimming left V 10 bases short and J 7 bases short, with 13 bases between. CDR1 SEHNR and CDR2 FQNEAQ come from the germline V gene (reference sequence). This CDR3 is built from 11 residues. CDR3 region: CATDEQGGYTF. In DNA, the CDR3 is TGTGCCACCGACGAACAGGGTGGCTACACCTTC.

CDR3 region: CASSTTSGGSRGTQYF. The CDR3 nucleotides are TGTGCCAGTAGTACAACTAGCGGGGGATCCCGGGGGACCCAGTACTTC. The V and J genes are TRBV19 and TRBJ2-5; 11 bases match TRBD2. This CDR3 comprises 16 residues. Germline CDR1 is LNHDA and CDR2 is SQIVND (reference sequence). Unmatched junction bases numbered 11, after V lost 4 bases and J lost 7 bases.

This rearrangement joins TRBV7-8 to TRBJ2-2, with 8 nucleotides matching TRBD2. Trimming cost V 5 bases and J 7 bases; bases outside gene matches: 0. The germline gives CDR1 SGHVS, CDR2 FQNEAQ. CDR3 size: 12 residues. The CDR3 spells CASSRGGGELFF. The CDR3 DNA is TGTGCCAGCAGCCGGGGGGGCGGGGAGCTGTTTTTT.

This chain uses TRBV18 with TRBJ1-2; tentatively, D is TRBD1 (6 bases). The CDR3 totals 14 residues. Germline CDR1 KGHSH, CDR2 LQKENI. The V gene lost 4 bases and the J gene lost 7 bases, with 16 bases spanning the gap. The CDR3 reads CASSRPGEAGGYTF. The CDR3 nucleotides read TGTGCCAGCTCACGTCCAGGGGAAGCAGGTGGCTACACCTTC.

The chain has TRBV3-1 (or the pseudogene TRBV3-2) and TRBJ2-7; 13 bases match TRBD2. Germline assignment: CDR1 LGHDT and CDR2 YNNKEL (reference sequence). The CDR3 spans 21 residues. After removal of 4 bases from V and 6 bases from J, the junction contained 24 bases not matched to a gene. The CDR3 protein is CASSPTLSLARGLAGSGEQYF. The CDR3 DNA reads TGTGCCAGCAGCCCAACCCTCTCCTTAGCCCGGGGACTAGCGGGATCCGGCGAGCAGTACTTC.

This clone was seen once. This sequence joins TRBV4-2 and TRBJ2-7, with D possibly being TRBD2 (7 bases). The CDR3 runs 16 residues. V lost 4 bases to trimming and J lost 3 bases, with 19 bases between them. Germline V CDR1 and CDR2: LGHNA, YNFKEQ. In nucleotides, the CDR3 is TGTGCCAGCAGCCCCCGGGGAGGGGGGCCCGACTACGAGCAGTACTTC. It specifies CASSPRGGGPDYEQYF.

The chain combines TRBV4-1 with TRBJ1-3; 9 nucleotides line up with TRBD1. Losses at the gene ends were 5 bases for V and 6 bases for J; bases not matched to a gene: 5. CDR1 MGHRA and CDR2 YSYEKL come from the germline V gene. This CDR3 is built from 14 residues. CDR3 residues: CASSADRGANTIYF. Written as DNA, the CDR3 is TGCGCCAGCAGCGCCGACAGGGGGGCAAACACCATATATTTT.

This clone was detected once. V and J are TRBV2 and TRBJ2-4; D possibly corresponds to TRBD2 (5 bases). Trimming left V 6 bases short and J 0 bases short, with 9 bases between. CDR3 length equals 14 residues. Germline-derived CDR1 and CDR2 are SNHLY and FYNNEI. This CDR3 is CASRGRGAKNIQYF. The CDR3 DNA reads TGTGCCAGCAGGGGCCGGGGAGCCAAAAACATTCAGTACTTC.

CDR3 DNA: TGCGCCAGCAGCTTCGGGTCACGCACAGATACGCAGTATTTT. This encodes CASSFGSRTDTQYF. The chain links TRBV5-1 to TRBJ2-3, with unresolved D. Germline CDR1 and CDR2: SGHRS and YFSETQ. The CDR3 runs to 14 residues. Trimming cost V 2 bases and J 1 base, with 8 bases left between them.

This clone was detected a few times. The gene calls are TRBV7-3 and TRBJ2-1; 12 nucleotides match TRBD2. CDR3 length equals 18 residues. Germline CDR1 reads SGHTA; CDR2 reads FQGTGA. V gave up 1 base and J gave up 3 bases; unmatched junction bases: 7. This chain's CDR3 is CASSLNPPLAGGYNEQFF. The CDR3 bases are TGTGCCAGCAGCTTAAATCCCCCACTAGCGGGGGGCTACAATGAGCAGTTCTTC.

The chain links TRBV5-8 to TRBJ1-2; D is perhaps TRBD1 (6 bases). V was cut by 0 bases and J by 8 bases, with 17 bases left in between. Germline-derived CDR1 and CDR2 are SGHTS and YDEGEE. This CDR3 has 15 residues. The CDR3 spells CASSLVQGGGLGYTF. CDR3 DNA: TGTGCCAGCAGCTTGGTGCAGGGAGGGGGTTTGGGCTACACCTTC.

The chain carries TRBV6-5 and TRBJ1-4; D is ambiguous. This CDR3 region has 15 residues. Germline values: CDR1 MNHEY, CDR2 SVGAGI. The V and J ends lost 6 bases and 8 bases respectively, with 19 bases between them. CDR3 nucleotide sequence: TGTGCCAGCAGACCCTCAGCCCCCCGGAGGGAAAAACTGTTTTTT. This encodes CASRPSAPRREKLFF.

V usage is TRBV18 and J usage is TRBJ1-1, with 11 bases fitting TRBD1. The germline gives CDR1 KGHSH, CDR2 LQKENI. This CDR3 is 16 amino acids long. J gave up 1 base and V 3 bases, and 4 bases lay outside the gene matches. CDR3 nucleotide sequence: TGTGCCAGCTCACCGGGACAGGGGGTCCGGAACACTGAAGCTTTCTTT. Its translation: CASSPGQGVRNTEAFF. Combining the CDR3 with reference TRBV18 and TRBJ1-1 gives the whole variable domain NAGVMQNPRHLVRRRGQEARLRCSPMKGHSHVYWYRQLPEEGLKFMVYLQKENIIDESGMPKERFSAEFPKEGPSILRIQQVVRGDSAAYFCASSPGQGVRNTEAFFGQGTRLTVV.

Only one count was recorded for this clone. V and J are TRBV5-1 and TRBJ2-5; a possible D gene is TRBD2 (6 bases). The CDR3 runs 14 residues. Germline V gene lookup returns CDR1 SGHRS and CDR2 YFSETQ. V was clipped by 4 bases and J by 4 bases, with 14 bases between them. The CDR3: CASSPGQGGETQYF. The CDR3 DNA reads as TGCGCCAGCAGCCCGGGGCAGGGAGGAGAGACCCAGTACTTC.